The entry below describes one T cell receptor beta chain. The sample comes from a study of blood T cell repertoires in COVID-19. Looking at the study overall: Acute and convalescent COVID-19 samples came from the United States, Italy and Spain. In each case, the material was cDNA or gDNA derived from T cells, B-cell-depleted T cells, or PBMCs.

This CDR3 spans 16 amino acids. The V gene lost 0 bases and the J gene lost 0 bases, with 11 bases spanning the gap. Per the germline V gene, CDR1 is SGDLS and CDR2 is YYNGEE. Libraries were prepared by immunoSEQ multiplex PCR; TCRdb keeps only in-frame clonotypes and omits some of them. The sample shows roughly 70,000 clones, 75% to 95% of them seen only once. The chain combines TRBV9 with TRBJ2-3, with a tentative D call TRBD1 (6 bases). Sequenced sample: peripheral blood. This TCR was sampled from a human donor in a cohort sampled during active COVID-19. The chain's CDR3 is CASSVAGGRSTDTQYF. DNA for the CDR3: TGTGCCAGCAGCGTAGCTGGGGGCAGGAGCACAGATACGCAGTATTTT.